The sequence of this T cell receptor (beta chain) was determined in a study of blood T cell repertoires in COVID-19. Study-level information: Italy, Spain and the United States were the sources of the convalescent and acute COVID-19 samples. In each case, the material was cDNA or gDNA derived from T cells, B-cell-depleted T cells, or PBMCs.

Some clones are missing from TCRdb's copy, which holds only in-frame ones; the method was immunoSEQ multiplex PCR. The table shows fewer than 85,000 clones, with around 90% occurring only once. The CDR3 extends over 12 amino acids. Trimming shortened V by 5 bases and J by 4 bases, and 7 bases separated the two germline ends. Germline-derived CDR1 and CDR2 are MNHEY and SMNVEV (reference sequence). This sequence originates from a human donor in a cohort sampled during active COVID-19. The sample consisted of peripheral blood. The chain uses TRBV27 and TRBJ2-3; D is undetermined. The CDR3 protein is CASSPQADTQYF. In nucleotides, the CDR3 is TGTGCCAGCAGTCCTCAGGCAGATACGCAGTATTTT.